What follows describes a single T cell receptor beta chain. This sample is part of a study of T cells after yellow fever vaccination. As TCR cDNA was made by 5'RACE template switching, a universal primer site and UMIs were added. TCRdb re-called the 5' RACE reads through MiXCR, storing one row per CDR3 protein. The table has around 300,000 distinct CDR3 sequences, approximately 4% seen once. V was clipped by 5 bases and J by 6 bases, with 23 bases between them. There are 17 residues in the CDR3. Germline V gene data show CDR1 as SGHNT and CDR2 as YYREEE (reference sequence). This chain joins TRBV5-4 and TRBJ2-2, with a tentative D call TRBD2 (6 bases). This TCR was sampled from a man between 18 and 29 years old who received the YFV17D yellow fever vaccine. Material: PBMCs, obtained 5 days after the yellow fever booster vaccination. The CDR3 bases are TGTGCCAGCAGTAAATTCACGGGACTCCCTGTGGCCGGGGAGCTGTTTTTT. Translated, it gives CASSKFTGLPVAGELFF. The full variable domain, in which reference TRBV5-4 and TRBJ2-2 provide the parts outside the CDR3, is ETGVTQSPTHLIKTRGQQVTLRCSSQSGHNTVSWYQQALGQGPQFIFQYYREEENGRGNFPPRFSGLQFPNYSSELNVNALELDDSALYLCASSKFTGLPVAGELFFGEGSRLTVL.